Included here is one T cell receptor (beta chain) sequence, with context. The sample is drawn from a study of T cell repertoires in cytomegalovirus infection. Via MiXCR, TCRdb re-called the reads, giving one row per CDR3 protein. Altogether approximately 290,000 distinct CDR3 sequences are present, 25% being singletons, with the ten largest covering approximately 14%. V dropped 5 bases and J dropped 1 base, with 14 bases sitting between them. The CDR3 runs to 15 residues. Germline V lookup: CDR1 SGHAT, CDR2 FQNNGV. Sequences were obtained from PBMCs. The origin of this receptor is a human donor in good health (CMV status not recorded). Some clones in this sample may be carry-over from other donors' samples. V usage is TRBV11-2 and J usage is TRBJ2-5, with D possibly being TRBD1 (6 bases). The chain's CDR3 is CASSRGDRLQETQYF. CDR3 DNA sequence: TGTGCCAGCAGCCGGGGAGACAGGCTCCAAGAGACCCAGTACTTC.